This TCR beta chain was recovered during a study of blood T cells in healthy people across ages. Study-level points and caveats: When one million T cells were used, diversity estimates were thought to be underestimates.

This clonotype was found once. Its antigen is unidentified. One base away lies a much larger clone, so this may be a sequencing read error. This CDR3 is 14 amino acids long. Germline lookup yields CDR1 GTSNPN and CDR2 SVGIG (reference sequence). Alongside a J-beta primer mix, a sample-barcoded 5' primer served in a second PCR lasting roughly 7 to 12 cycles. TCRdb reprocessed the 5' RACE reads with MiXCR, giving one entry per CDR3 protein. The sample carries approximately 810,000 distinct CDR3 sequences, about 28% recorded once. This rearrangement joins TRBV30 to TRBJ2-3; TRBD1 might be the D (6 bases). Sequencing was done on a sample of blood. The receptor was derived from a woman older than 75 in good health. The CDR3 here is CACGPGTPTDTRYF. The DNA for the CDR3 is TGTGCCTGCGGACCCGGGACACCCACAGATACGCGGTATTTT.